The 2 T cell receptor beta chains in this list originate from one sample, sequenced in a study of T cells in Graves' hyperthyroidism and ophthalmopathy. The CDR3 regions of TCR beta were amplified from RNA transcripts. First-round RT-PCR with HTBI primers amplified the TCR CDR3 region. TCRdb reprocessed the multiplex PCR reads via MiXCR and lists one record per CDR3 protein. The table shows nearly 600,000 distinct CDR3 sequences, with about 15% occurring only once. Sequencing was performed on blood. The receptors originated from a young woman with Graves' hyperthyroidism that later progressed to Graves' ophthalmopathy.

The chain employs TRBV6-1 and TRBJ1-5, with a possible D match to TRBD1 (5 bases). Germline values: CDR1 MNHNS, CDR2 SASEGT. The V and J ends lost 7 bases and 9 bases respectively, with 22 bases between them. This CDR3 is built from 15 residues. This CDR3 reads CASTTLGALLGPQHF. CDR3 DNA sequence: TGTGCCAGCACCACCCTCGGGGCCCTTTTGGGGCCCCAGCATTTT.

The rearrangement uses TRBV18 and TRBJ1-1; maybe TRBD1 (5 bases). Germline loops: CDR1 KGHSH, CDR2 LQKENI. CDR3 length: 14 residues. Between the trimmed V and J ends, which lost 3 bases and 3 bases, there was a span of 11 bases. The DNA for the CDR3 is TGTGCCAGCTCACCGATAATAGGGGACACTGAAGCTTTCTTT. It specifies CASSPIIGDTEAFF. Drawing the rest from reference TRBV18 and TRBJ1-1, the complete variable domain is NAGVMQNPRHLVRRRGQEARLRCSPMKGHSHVYWYRQLPEEGLKFMVYLQKENIIDESGMPKERFSAEFPKEGPSILRIQQVVRGDSAAYFCASSPIIGDTEAFFGQGTRLTVV.